These 15 T cell receptor beta chains came from one sample sequenced in a study of OX40 agonist ivuxolimab in advanced cancers. Sequenced by immunoSEQ multiplex PCR; TCRdb stores in-frame clones only, minus some. Among around 48,000 clones listed, approximately 81% were seen once. The sample here was CD4+ or CD8+ T cells sorted from blood, taken in a trial of the OX40 agonist ivuxolimab. These receptor sequences come from an adult with an advanced solid tumor such as melanoma, head and neck, liver or kidney cancer.

The chain is built from TRBV19 and TRBJ1-2; TRBD1 is a possible D gene (5 bases). This CDR3 has 13 residues. V gave up 3 bases and J gave up 4 bases, with 9 bases separating them. Germline V CDR1 and CDR2: LNHDA, SQIVND (reference sequence). Here the CDR3 DNA reads TGTGCCAGTAGTATGACAGCCTCCTATGGCTACACCTTC. This translates into CASSMTASYGYTF.

J is TRBJ1-4 and V is TRBV14, with D possibly matching TRBD1 (5 bases). Germline V gene data show CDR1 as SGHDN and CDR2 as FVKESK. This CDR3 spans 14 amino acids. V dropped 2 bases and J dropped 8 bases, with 12 bases sitting between them. The chain's CDR3 is CASSQSRGGEKLFF. CDR3 DNA sequence: TGTGCCAGCAGCCAAAGCCGGGGCGGGGAAAAACTGTTTTTT. Drawing the rest from reference TRBV14 and TRBJ1-4, the complete variable domain is EAGVTQFPSHSVIEKGQTVTLRCDPISGHDNLYWYRRVMGKEIKFLLHFVKESKQDESGMPNNRFLAERTGGTYSTLKVQPAELEDSGVYFCASSQSRGGEKLFFGSGTQLSVL.

This clone was recorded only once. This chain joins TRBV6-1 and TRBJ2-3, with a possible D match to TRBD1 (6 bases). Germline CDR1 MNHNS, CDR2 SASEGT. The V gene lost 7 bases and the J gene lost 0 bases, with 11 bases spanning the gap. The length of the CDR3 is 14 residues. The chain's CDR3 is CASNPTGSTDTQYF. CDR3 nucleotides: TGTGCCAGCAACCCCACAGGGAGCACAGATACGCAGTATTTT.

This chain connects TRBV5-8 to TRBJ2-7; D is possibly TRBD2 (6 bases). Germline V CDR1 and CDR2: SGHTS, YDEGEE. The length of the CDR3 is 14 residues. V lost 4 bases and J 6 bases, leaving 17 bases between the germline ends. The CDR3 nucleotides are TGTGCCAGCAGCCTGACTGCGGGGAGGAGCGAGCAGTACTTC. Encoded protein: CASSLTAGRSEQYF.

The chain uses TRBV28 and TRBJ1-1; a possible D gene is TRBD1 (5 bases). Germline loops: CDR1 MDHEN, CDR2 SYDVKM. V lost 3 bases and J lost 6, with 17 bases in between. This CDR3 has 15 amino acids. The DNA of the CDR3 is TGTGCCAGCAGTTTTCGCCCGGACAAGGCTTCTGAAGCTTTCTTT. It translates to CASSFRPDKASEAFF.

CDR3 coding DNA: TGTGCCAGCAGCCCTCAGGGGAACACTGAAGCTTTCTTT. Translating it yields CASSPQGNTEAFF. This chain joins TRBV5-6 and TRBJ1-1, with D maybe TRBD1 (5 bases). The CDR3 is made up of 13 amino acids. V lost 4 bases and J 1 base, leaving 8 bases between the germline ends. The V gene's germline CDR1 is SGHDT and CDR2 YYEEEE.

The rearrangement joins TRBV11-2 to TRBJ2-1, with a weak D call TRBD2 (6 bases). Trimming took off 5 bases at V and 2 bases at J, with 13 bases between the two ends. Germline V gene lookup returns CDR1 SGHAT and CDR2 FQNNGV. CDR3 length: 15 residues. The CDR3 region has the DNA TGTGCCAGCAGCGGTGGGACTTGGGCCTACAATGAGCAGTTCTTC. Translating gives CASSGGTWAYNEQFF. The full variable domain, with the rest looked up from reference TRBV11-2 and TRBJ2-1, is EAGVAQSPRYKIIEKRQSVAFWCNPISGHATLYWYQQILGQGPKLLIQFQNNGVVDDSQLPKDRFSAERLKGVDSTLKIQPAKLEDSAVYLCASSGGTWAYNEQFFGPGTRLTVL.

In its sample, this clone was seen a few times. The J gene is TRBJ1-5, the V gene TRBV10-3; TRBD1 matches 8 bases. Germline CDR1 ENHRY, CDR2 SYGVKD. V lost 3 bases and J lost 5; bases outside the gene matches: 0. This CDR3 has 13 amino acids. CDR3 DNA: TGTGCCATCAGTGAACAGGGGGATCAGCCCCAGCATTTT. Its translation: CAISEQGDQPQHF.

The V call is TRBV11-3, the J call TRBJ2-3, with a possible D match to TRBD1 (6 bases). V was trimmed by 5 bases and J by 1 base, leaving 13 bases between them. This CDR3 has 15 amino acids. The germline V gene has CDR1 SGHNT and CDR2 YENEEA. The chain's CDR3 is CASSPTGRRTDTQYF. The CDR3 DNA reads as TGTGCCAGCAGCCCTACAGGGAGACGCACAGATACGCAGTATTTT.

The chain uses TRBV7-3 and TRBJ2-7, with 8 bases lining up with TRBD1. Trimming removed 2 bases from V and 5 bases from J; junction bases left unmatched: 5. Germline CDR1 SGHTA, CDR2 FQGTGA. The CDR3 runs 14 residues. CDR3 coding DNA: TGTGCCAGCAGCTTACAGCCAGGGGGCCACGAGCAGTACTTC. Amino acids: CASSLQPGGHEQYF.

Judged by abundance, this clone is medium-sized (0.01 to 0.1%). In DNA form, the CDR3 reads TGTGCCAGCAGCCCCTGGGGGGGGGCAGACACTGAAGCTTTCTTT. This codes for CASSPWGGADTEAFF. The V gene is TRBV11-2, the J gene TRBJ1-1; TRBD1 is a possible D gene (6 bases). The ends were cut back, 5 bases at V and 3 bases at J, with 16 bases in the middle. CDR1 and CDR2 (germline): SGHAT, FQNNGV. The CDR3 spans 15 residues.

This clone came up once. The chain recombines TRBV29-1 with TRBJ1-5, with D unclear. Germline loops: CDR1 SQVTM, CDR2 ANQGSEA. The CDR3 runs to 14 residues. As DNA, the CDR3 is TGCAGTGCTGGAGTCGGAGCCGGTAATCAGCCCCAGCATTTT. It is translated as CSAGVGAGNQPQHF.

This sequence joins TRBV15 and TRBJ2-5; D possibly matches TRBD1 or TRBD2 (5 bases each). Germline assignment: CDR1 LNHNV and CDR2 YYDKDF (reference sequence). This CDR3 is built from 14 residues. V dropped 0 bases and J dropped 1 base, with 6 bases sitting between them. The CDR3 loop reads CATSRERGQETQYF. The CDR3 DNA sequence: TGTGCCACCAGCAGAGAGAGGGGCCAAGAGACCCAGTACTTC.

The rearrangement joins TRBV29-1 to TRBJ2-5, with D uncertain. Germline CDR1 is SQVTM and CDR2 is ANQGSEA. The CDR3 runs 14 residues. The V end was cut by 4 bases, the J end by 5 bases, with 17 bases between. CDR3 DNA sequence: TGCAGCGTTGCGGTCCAAGGGCTAAGCGAGACCCAGTACTTC. The encoded protein is CSVAVQGLSETQYF.

By frequency in the sample, this clone is medium-sized. This rearrangement joins TRBV28 to TRBJ2-7; TRBD2 agrees at 12 bases. CDR1 and CDR2 (germline): MDHEN, SYDVKM. V gave up 7 bases and J gave up 6 bases; unmatched junction bases: 7. This CDR3 has 14 amino acids. The CDR3 sequence is CASTLAGGPPEQYF. In DNA form, the CDR3 reads TGTGCCAGCACCCTAGCGGGAGGGCCTCCCGAGCAGTACTTC.